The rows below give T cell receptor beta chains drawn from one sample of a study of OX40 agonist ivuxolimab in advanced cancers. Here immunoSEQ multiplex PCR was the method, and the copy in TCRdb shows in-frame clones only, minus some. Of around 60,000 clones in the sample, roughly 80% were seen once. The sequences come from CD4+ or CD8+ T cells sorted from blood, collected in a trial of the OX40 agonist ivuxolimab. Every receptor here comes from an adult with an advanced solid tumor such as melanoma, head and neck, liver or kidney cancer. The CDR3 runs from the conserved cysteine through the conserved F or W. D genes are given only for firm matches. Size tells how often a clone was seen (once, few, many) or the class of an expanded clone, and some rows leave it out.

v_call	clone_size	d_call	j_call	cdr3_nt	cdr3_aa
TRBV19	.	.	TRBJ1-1	TGTGCCAGTACCCCCTACATGAACACTGAAGCTTTCTTT	CASTPYMNTEAFF
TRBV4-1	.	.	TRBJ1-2	TGCGCCAGCAGCCCCCTCGGGAAAGGCTATGGCTACACCTTC	CASSPLGKGYGYTF
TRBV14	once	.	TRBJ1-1	TGTGCCAGCAGCCAAGCGCCCTTTCGAGCTCTGAACACTGAAGCTTTCTTT	CASSQAPFRALNTEAFF
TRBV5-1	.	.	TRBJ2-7	TGCGCCAGCAGCTTGGCACCGACAGGCAACTTCTACGAGCAGTACTTC	CASSLAPTGNFYEQYF
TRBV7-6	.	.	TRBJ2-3	TGTGCCAGCAGTCTGATAGCGGATTCTAGCACAGATACGCAGTATTTT	CASSLIADSSTDTQYF
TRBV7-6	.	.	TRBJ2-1	TGTGCCAGCAGCTTACGGCGCAGGGAGGTCTCCTACAATGAGCAGTTCTTC	CASSLRRREVSYNEQFF
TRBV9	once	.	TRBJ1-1	TGTGCCAGCAGCCCCCCCACAGGGACTCTGAACACTGAAGCTTTCTTT	CASSPPTGTLNTEAFF
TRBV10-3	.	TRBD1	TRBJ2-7	TGTGCCATCAGTGCCGGCCGGGACAGGCAATCCTACGAGCAGTACTTC	CAISAGRDRQSYEQYF
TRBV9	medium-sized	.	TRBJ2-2	TGTGCCAGCAGCGTAGGTCCGAACACCGGGGAGCTGTTTTTT	CASSVGPNTGELFF
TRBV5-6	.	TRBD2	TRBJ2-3	TGTGCCAGCAGCAAATTGACTAGCGGGAACACAGATACGCAGTATTTT	CASSKLTSGNTDTQYF
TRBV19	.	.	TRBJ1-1	TGTGCCAGTACCCAGGTAGCAGCACCCCTGAACACTGAAGCTTTCTTT	CASTQVAAPLNTEAFF
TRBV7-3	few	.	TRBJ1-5	TGTGCCAGCAGCTTTCGGGGGGATCAGCCCCAGCATTTT	CASSFRGDQPQHF
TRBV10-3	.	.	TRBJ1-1	TGTGCCATCAGTGATTTGACTCGGAAAACTGAAGCTTTCTTT	CAISDLTRKTEAFF
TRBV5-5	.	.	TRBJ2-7	TGTGCCAGCAGCTTGGCTCCCGATAGGGCCTACGAGCAGTACTTC	CASSLAPDRAYEQYF
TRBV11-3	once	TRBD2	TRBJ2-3	TGTGCCAGCAGCTTAACCATTAAGACTAGCGGGTCCTCAGATACGCAGTATTTT	CASSLTIKTSGSSDTQYF
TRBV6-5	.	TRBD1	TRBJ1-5	TGTGCCAGCAGTCCCGGGACAGTAGGACAGCCCCAGCATTTT	CASSPGTVGQPQHF
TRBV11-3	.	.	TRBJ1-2	TGTGCCAGCAGCTTACCGATGGGTGGCTACACCTTC	CASSLPMGGYTF
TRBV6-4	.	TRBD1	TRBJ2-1	TGTGCCAGCAGTGATGCGCGTGGGCCGGCCTTGGACAGGGGCAATGAGCAGTTCTTC	CASSDARGPALDRGNEQFF
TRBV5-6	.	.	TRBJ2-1	TGTGCCAGCAGCTGGTACAATGAGCAGTTCTTC	CASSWYNEQFF
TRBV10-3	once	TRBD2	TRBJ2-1	TGTGCCATCAGTGATCTTACGGGAGGGACCTCCTACAATGAGCAGTTCTTC	CAISDLTGGTSYNEQFF
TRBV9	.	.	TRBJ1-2	TGTGCCAGCAGCGTAGGGATTAACCGCCCGGAAAGTGGCTACACCTTC	CASSVGINRPESGYTF
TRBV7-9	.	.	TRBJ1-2	TGTGCCAGCAGCTTAAACACCCGAACAAACTATGGCTACACCTTC	CASSLNTRTNYGYTF
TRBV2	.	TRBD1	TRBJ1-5	TGTGCCAGCAGCGAAGGACAGGTGGGGCAGCCCCAGCATTTT	CASSEGQVGQPQHF
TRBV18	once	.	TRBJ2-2	TGTGCCAGCTCCACGGAGAGCGACGGGGAGCTGTTTTTT	CASSTESDGELFF
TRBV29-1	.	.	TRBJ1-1	TGCAGCGCTTTCACAGGGATGAACACTGAAGCTTTCTTT	CSAFTGMNTEAFF
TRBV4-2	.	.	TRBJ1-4	TGTGCCAGCAGCCAAGGACCCACAGGGAATGAAAAACTGTTTTTT	CASSQGPTGNEKLFF
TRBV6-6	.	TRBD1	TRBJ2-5	TGTGCCAGCAGTATGACAGGGAAAGAGACCCAGTACTTC	CASSMTGKETQYF
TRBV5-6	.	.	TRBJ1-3	TGTGCCAGCACCTTGCACTTTTCTGGAAACACCATATATTTT	CASTLHFSGNTIYF
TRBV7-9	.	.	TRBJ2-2	TGTGCCAGCAGCCCCAGAGGCAACTCGAACACCGGGGAGCTGTTTTTT	CASSPRGNSNTGELFF
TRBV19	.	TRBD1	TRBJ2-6	TGTGCCAGTAGTACGACAGGGTACCCGCTCTCTGGGGCCAACGTCCTGACTTTC	CASSTTGYPLSGANVLTF
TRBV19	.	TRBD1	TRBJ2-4	TGTGCCAGTACCAACACAGGGGGGAAAAACATTCAGTACTTC	CASTNTGGKNIQYF
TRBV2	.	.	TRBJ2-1	TGTGCCAGCAGCGGACAGAGCAACAATGAGCAGTTCTTC	CASSGQSNNEQFF
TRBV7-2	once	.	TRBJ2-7	TGTGCCAGCAGCTCAAACGTTGGGAGCTACGAGCAGTACTTC	CASSSNVGSYEQYF
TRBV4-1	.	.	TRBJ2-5	TGCGCCAGCAGCGAGATGACAGCAATCCAAGAGACCCAGTACTTC	CASSEMTAIQETQYF
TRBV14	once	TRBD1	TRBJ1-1	TGTGCCAGCAGCCAGGGGGGACAGGGTGAAGCTTTCTTT	CASSQGGQGEAFF
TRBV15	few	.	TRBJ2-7	TGTGCCACCAGCGGGTCCTACGAGCAGTACTTC	CATSGSYEQYF
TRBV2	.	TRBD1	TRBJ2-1	TGTGCCAGCGGGGGGACAGGGGACTACAATGAGCAGTTCTTC	CASGGTGDYNEQFF
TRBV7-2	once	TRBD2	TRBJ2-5	TGTGCCAGCAGCTCGGGACTAGCGGGGACAGAGACCCAGTACTTC	CASSSGLAGTETQYF
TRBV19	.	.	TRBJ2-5	TGTGCCAGTAGTCGTAGTCAAGAGACCCAGTACTTC	CASSRSQETQYF
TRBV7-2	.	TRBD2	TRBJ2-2	TGTGCCAGCTCTTTTAGGCCCCTAGCGGGAGGCACCGGGGAGCTGTTTTTT	CASSFRPLAGGTGELFF
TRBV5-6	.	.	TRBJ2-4	TGTGCCAGCAGCCCGGGGTACTCTTCAAGCATTCAGTACTTC	CASSPGYSSSIQYF
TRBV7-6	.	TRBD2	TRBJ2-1	TGTGCCAGCAGCTTGAATTCTCCGGGACTAGCGGGGGAGCAGTTCTTC	CASSLNSPGLAGEQFF
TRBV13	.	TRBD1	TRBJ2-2	TGTGCCAGCAGCTCCCGGGACAGGGGCACCGGGGAGCTGTTTTTT	CASSSRDRGTGELFF
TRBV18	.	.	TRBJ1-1	TGTGCCAGCTCACCTCCCGGATGGAACACTGAAGCTTTCTTT	CASSPPGWNTEAFF
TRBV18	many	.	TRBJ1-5	TGTGCCAGCTCACCACTCGAGGATCAGCCCCAGCATTTT	CASSPLEDQPQHF
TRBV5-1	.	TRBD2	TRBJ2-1	TGCGCCAGCAGCTTAATCGCTAGCGGGAATGAGCAGTTCTTC	CASSLIASGNEQFF
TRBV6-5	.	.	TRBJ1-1	TGTGCCAGCAGTTACTCGTACGGGAACACTGAAGCTTTCTTT	CASSYSYGNTEAFF
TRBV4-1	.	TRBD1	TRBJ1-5	TGCGCCAGCAGCCAGCCTGACAGGGAAGGTCAGCCCCAGCATTTT	CASSQPDREGQPQHF
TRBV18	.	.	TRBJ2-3	TGTGCCAGCTCACCAAAAAACAGGGAGGGAGATACGCAGTATTTT	CASSPKNREGDTQYF
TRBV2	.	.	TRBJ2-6	TGTGCCAGCAGCGGGGGTACTGGGGCCAACGTCCTGACTTTC	CASSGGTGANVLTF
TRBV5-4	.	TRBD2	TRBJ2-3	TGTGCCAGCAGCCCGGTGGCGGGAGTAACGACAGATACGCAGTATTTT	CASSPVAGVTTDTQYF
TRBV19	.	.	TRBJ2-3	TGTGCCAGTAGGGCCCCTGGTCGGTCGACAGATACGCAGTATTTT	CASRAPGRSTDTQYF
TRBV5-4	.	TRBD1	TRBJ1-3	TGTGCCAGCAGCGGGGGGACAGGGCCGTATTCTGGAAACACCATATATTTT	CASSGGTGPYSGNTIYF
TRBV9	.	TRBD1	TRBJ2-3	TGTGCCAGCAGCGCAAGGGACAGGGTCACAGATACGCAGTATTTT	CASSARDRVTDTQYF